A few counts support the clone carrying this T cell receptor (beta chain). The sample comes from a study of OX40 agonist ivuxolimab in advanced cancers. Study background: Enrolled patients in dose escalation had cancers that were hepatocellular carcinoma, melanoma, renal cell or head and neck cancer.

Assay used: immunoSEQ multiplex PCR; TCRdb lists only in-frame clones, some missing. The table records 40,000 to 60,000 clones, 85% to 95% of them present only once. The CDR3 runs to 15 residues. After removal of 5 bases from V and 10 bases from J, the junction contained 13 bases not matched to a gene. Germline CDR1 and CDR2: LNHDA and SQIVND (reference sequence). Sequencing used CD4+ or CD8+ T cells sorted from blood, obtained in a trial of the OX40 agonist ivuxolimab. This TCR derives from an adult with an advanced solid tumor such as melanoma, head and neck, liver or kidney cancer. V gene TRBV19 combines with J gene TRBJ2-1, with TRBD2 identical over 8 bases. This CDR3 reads CASSAHVSGSKEQFF. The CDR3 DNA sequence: TGTGCCAGTAGTGCCCACGTAAGCGGGAGCAAAGAGCAGTTCTTC.